These 5 T cell receptor beta chains were all obtained from the same sample, sequenced in a study of blood T cell repertoires in COVID-19 (dated by TCRdb to the early 2020s). Library method: the immunoSEQ multiplex PCR assay. TCRdb stores this immuneACCESS table with in-frame sequences only. Part of the clones is absent; in the studies checked, under half of the shortfall reflects unresolved V genes, and no reason is known for the rest. The sample table lists approximately 51,000 clones, about 88% of them with a count of one. The biggest ten clones account for less than 5.5% of the sample. The sequencing sample was made of peripheral blood. The receptors stem from a man between 40 and 49 years old with active COVID-19.

The chain uses TRBV5-1 and TRBJ1-4; D call uncertain. Germline CDR1 is SGHRS and CDR2 is YFSETQ. The CDR3 is made up of 15 amino acids. The germline V and J ends were trimmed by 5 bases and 6 bases, with 17 bases remaining between them. This chain's CDR3 is CASSYGIEIDEKLFF. CDR3 bases: TGCGCCAGCAGTTATGGTATTGAAATAGATGAAAAACTGTTTTTT.

The chain joins TRBV2 to TRBJ2-1; D perhaps matches TRBD2 (5 bases). Germline loops: CDR1 SNHLY, CDR2 FYNNEI. This CDR3 comprises 15 residues. Between the trimmed V and J ends, which lost 2 bases and 3 bases, there was a span of 11 bases. CDR3 residues: CASSERRLNYNEQFF. The CDR3 nucleotides read TGTGCCAGCAGTGAAAGGAGGCTCAACTACAATGAGCAGTTCTTC.

The rearrangement uses TRBV11-3 and TRBJ2-2; 8 bases are shared with TRBD2. This CDR3 spans 16 amino acids. The V segment lost 1 base and the J segment 3 bases; nucleotides outside the gene matches: 4. From germline, CDR1 is SGHNT and CDR2 YENEEA. CDR3 sequence (DNA): TGTGCCAGCAGCTTAGTTCCAGCGGGAGACACCGGGGAGCTGTTTTTT. This encodes CASSLVPAGDTGELFF.

The V and J genes are TRBV27 and TRBJ2-3; D might be TRBD2 (6 bases). From germline, CDR1 is MNHEY and CDR2 SMNVEV (reference sequence). V was cut by 6 bases and J by 1 base, with 11 bases left in between. This CDR3 contains 14 residues. The CDR3 loop is CASRVASGTDTQYF. DNA of the CDR3: TGTGCCAGCAGGGTGGCTAGCGGCACAGATACGCAGTATTTT.

The V call is TRBV5-1, the J call TRBJ1-4; 8 bases agree with TRBD1. This CDR3 is built from 16 residues. The V gene's germline CDR1 is SGHRS and CDR2 YFSETQ. Trimming cost V 4 bases and J 6 bases; bases outside gene matches: 11. The DNA for the CDR3 is TGCGCCAGCAGCATCCAACCCAGGGGGCTGGATGAAAAACTGTTTTTT. This translates into CASSIQPRGLDEKLFF.